This T cell receptor (beta chain) was recovered during a study of blood T cell repertoires in COVID-19 (dated by TCRdb to 2020 to 2021). Concerning the study at large: The collaborator samples originated in the United States, Italy and Spain and spanned the acute and convalescent phases of COVID-19. The prospective study material was composed of cDNA or gDNA derived from T cells, B-cell-depleted T cells, or PBMCs. The dataset comprised deeply sampled blood TCRbeta repertoires from subjects exposed to, actively infected with, or recovered from COVID-19. The repertoires were released in a freely available public database meant as a resource for research on the immune response to SARS-CoV-2. Samples came from the ongoing ImmuneRACE study (first 160 participants) plus 1,254 subjects from 6 global collaborators. Sample metadata almost always included a de-identified subject ID, COVID-19 status, age in years and sex. Where available, HLA class I and class II types were taken from metadata supplied by the sample provider and were not determined by assay-based typing.

Whole blood was collected in K2EDTA tubes by collaborating institutions according to the institutions' own protocols. Collaborator samples were shipped for TCRbeta analysis as frozen whole blood, isolated PBMCs, or DNA extracted from either sample type. TCRbeta CDR3 regions were amplified from genomic DNA using the immunoSEQ Assay, a bias-controlled multiplex PCR. The original pipeline was this. Within the assay, amplification of reference gene primers was used to estimate how many nucleated cells each sample contained. To quantify the absolute abundance of each unique TCRbeta CDR3 rearrangement, sequence reads were collapsed and filtered. For each sample, productive Simpson clonality was calculated as the square root of Simpson's diversity index over productive rearrangements. As stored in TCRdb, this immuneACCESS dataset retains in-frame rearrangements with V and J assigned. A fraction of the clones does not appear; measured against another copy, unresolved V genes explain less than half of the discrepancy, and the remainder lacks a known reason. That table supplies the V and J calls and clone size; D and trimming were determined from the DNA. The sample data list 300,000 to 350,000 clones, and about 86% of these were observed just once. The ten largest clones add up to roughly 3% of the sample.

Results the study describes overall, beyond this receptor: Clinical and demographic metadata were provided uncurated, with the amount varying by source and participant.

Notes on this clone: The antigen it binds to is not known. No much larger clonotype is one base removed from it; base qualities were not supplied.

As encoded in the germline V gene, CDR1 is KGHSH while CDR2 is LQKENI. V sheds 4 bases and J sheds 8 bases, leaving 15 bases between their ends. The CDR3, cysteine through phenylalanine, is 14 amino acids long. Only the CDR3 part of the read is kept: 42 bases, read in frame from the first base. This clonotype was obtained from a man aged 25-45 years with active or convalescent COVID-19. The V gene is TRBV18 and the J gene is TRBJ2-1; matching of 6 bases hints at TRBD1 as the D gene. The specimen sequenced was peripheral blood. The bases are TGTGCCAGCTCACACGGGACACCCTTCGATGAGCAGTTCTTC. It translates as CASSHGTPFDEQFF.